The sequence of this T cell receptor (beta chain) was determined in a study of T cell responses to AZD1222 COVID-19 vaccine. Overall study results and limits: The study reported that nearly half of spike-specific TCRs target unmutated variant regions. Baseline seropositivity occurred in only six AZD1222 recipients. Females outnumbered males among donors, who were mostly white British; clonal diversity was possibly underestimated. There were vaccine-associated CD4 TCRs across spike, dominant at 160-218 and 743-854.

A word on this clone: Its target is unknown.

TCRdb keeps only in-frame clones here, not all; method: immunoSEQ multiplex PCR. The profile covers roughly 150,000 clones, with around 88% appearing a single time and 3% to 4% taken by the ten largest. This TCR was sampled from an adult in good health. The specimen comprised peripheral blood, sampled on day 0 of MenACWY control vaccination.

The CDR3 sequence is CASSLVITESQGIMNTEAFF. The CDR3 bases are TGTGCCAGCAGTTTAGTAATTACGGAGAGCCAGGGAATAATGAACACTGAAGCTTTCTTT. J is TRBJ1-1 and V is TRBV28; D is possibly TRBD1 (5 bases). Germline V CDR1 and CDR2: MDHEN, SYDVKM. The CDR3 spans 20 residues. Trimming removed 2 bases at V and 0 bases at J, with 25 bases between.